The 25 T cell receptor beta chains in this list originate from one sample, sequenced in a study of cytomegalovirus exposure and HLA in healthy donors. The study ran its PCR with 60 Vbeta and 13 Jbeta primers. Method: immunoSEQ multiplex PCR; TCRdb's copy keeps in-frame clones and lacks some. The sample has 100,000 to 150,000 clones; around three quarters are singletons. The specimen sequenced was PBMCs. These receptors were obtained from a female donor in good health and CMV-seronegative.

V gene TRBV27 combines with J gene TRBJ2-2, with 7 bases lining up with TRBD2. The V and J ends lost 6 bases and 4 bases, in that order; junction bases with no gene match: 11. CDR1 is MNHEY, CDR2 SMNVEV, per germline (reference sequence). The CDR3 is made up of 16 amino acids. The CDR3 DNA sequence: TGTGCCAGCAGCATCGGGAGCGGGATAGGCACCGGGGAGCTGTTTTTT. Amino acids: CASSIGSGIGTGELFF.

This chain joins TRBV6-5 and TRBJ2-5; D might be TRBD1 (5 bases). The end of the DNA fits TRBJ2-7 better, so the J call may be wrong. Germline loops: CDR1 MNHEY, CDR2 SVGAGI. The CDR3 covers 13 residues. This CDR3 reads CASSPPREGEQYF. CDR3 coding DNA: TGTGCCAGCAGCCCCCCCAGGGAAGGCGAGCAGTACTTC.

The genes are TRBV6-5 and TRBJ1-6; TRBD1 is a possible D gene (6 bases). This CDR3 is 14 amino acids long. Trimming stripped 2 bases from V and 11 bases from J, with 13 bases between. Germline V CDR1 and CDR2: MNHEY, SVGAGI. The DNA of the CDR3 is TGTGCCAGCAGTTACAGCAGGGGCCCTACACCCCTCCACTTT. Amino acids: CASSYSRGPTPLHF.

Notes on this clone: A read error may account for a junction end that differs from germline. The rearrangement joins TRBV7-9 to TRBJ1-1; possible D gene TRBD1, 5 bases. Per the germline V gene, CDR1 is SEHNR and CDR2 is FQNEAQ (reference sequence). The CDR3 is 16 amino acids. CDR3 sequence (DNA): TGTTCCAGCAGTCCACCGGCGGGAGGGGTTGTCGGTGAAGCTTTCTTT. This encodes CSSSPPAGGVVGEAFF.

The sample holds one count of this clone. The CDR3 region is CASSHDGGPDTQYF. CDR3 coding DNA: TGTGCCAGTAGTCACGACGGGGGGCCAGATACGCAGTATTTT. The chain carries TRBV19 and TRBJ2-3, with D perhaps TRBD2 (7 bases). CDR1 is LNHDA, CDR2 SQIVND, per germline (reference sequence). The CDR3 runs 14 residues. The V gene lost 5 bases and the J gene lost 4 bases, with 13 bases spanning the gap.

The table lists this clone with a few counts. The CDR3 coding sequence is TGTGCCAGCAGCTTGGTGACAGGGAACTACTATGGCTACACCTTC. Amino acids: CASSLVTGNYYGYTF. The rearrangement joins TRBV5-6 to TRBJ1-2; the match to TRBD1 covers 7 bases. The ends lost 0 bases at V and 3 bases at J; junction bases unmatched: 5. The CDR3 spans 15 residues. Germline V gene sequence: CDR1 SGHDT, CDR2 YYEEEE.

This clone was counted once. The rearrangement links TRBV27 to TRBJ1-3; D unclear. Trimming stripped 4 bases from V and 4 bases from J, with 11 bases between. Germline values: CDR1 MNHEY, CDR2 SMNVEV (reference sequence). CDR3 length: 14 residues. Written as DNA, the CDR3 is TGTGCCAGCAGTTCCCCATCCAGGGGAAACACCATATATTTT. It specifies CASSSPSRGNTIYF.

V is TRBV7-9 and J is TRBJ1-1, with TRBD1 matching over 10 bases. J gave up 6 bases and V 5 bases, and 9 bases lay outside the gene matches. The CDR3 length is 15 residues. The V gene's germline CDR1 is SEHNR and CDR2 FQNEAQ (reference sequence). CDR3 residues: CASSPLTGGASEAFF. In DNA form, the CDR3 reads TGTGCCAGCAGCCCCCTGACAGGGGGCGCGTCTGAAGCTTTCTTT.

CDR3 sequence: CAISESTGSNTQYF. CDR3 coding DNA: TGTGCCATCAGTGAGTCGACAGGGTCAAATACGCAGTATTTT. V and J are TRBV10-3 and TRBJ2-3; TRBD1 agrees at 7 bases. Germline values: CDR1 ENHRY, CDR2 SYGVKD. The CDR3 has 14 amino acids. After removal of 0 bases from V and 7 bases from J, the junction contained 4 bases not matched to a gene.

V is TRBV9 and J is TRBJ2-2; a possible D gene is TRBD2 (6 bases). Germline lookup yields CDR1 SGDLS and CDR2 YYNGEE. The V gene lost 4 bases and the J gene lost 6 bases, with 13 bases spanning the gap. CDR3 length: 14 amino acids. The CDR3 sequence: CASSLPTSSGELFF. As DNA, the CDR3 is TGTGCCAGCAGCCTACCGACTAGTTCCGGGGAGCTGTTTTTT.

Written as DNA, the CDR3 is TGTGCCATCAGGACAGGGGGACGAAGCTACGAGCAGTACTTC. Protein product: CAIRTGGRSYEQYF. J is TRBJ2-7 and V is TRBV10-3; TRBD1 aligns across 9 bases. The CDR3 is 14 amino acids. The V gene's germline CDR1 is ENHRY and CDR2 SYGVKD. V lost 6 bases and J lost 3; bases outside the gene matches: 6.

The rearrangement uses TRBV5-4 and TRBJ2-5, with 10 bases identical to TRBD2. V lost 3 bases to trimming and J lost 1 base; unmatched junction nucleotides: 3. From germline, CDR1 is SGHNT and CDR2 YYREEE (reference sequence). This CDR3 spans 15 amino acids. CDR3 region: CASSSTSGAQETQYF. CDR3 DNA sequence: TGTGCCAGCAGCTCTACTAGCGGGGCCCAAGAGACCCAGTACTTC.

V and J are TRBV2 and TRBJ2-1, with a possible D match to TRBD2 (6 bases). Germline loops: CDR1 SNHLY, CDR2 FYNNEI. This CDR3 spans 11 amino acids. V dropped 6 bases and J dropped 12 bases, with 12 bases sitting between them. CDR3 in amino acids: CASSYREMQFF. The CDR3 DNA reads as TGTGCCAGCAGCTACCGGGAGATGCAGTTCTTC. Looking up the rest from reference TRBV2 and TRBJ2-1 gives the full variable domain: EPEVTQTPSHQVTQMGQEVILRCVPISNHLYFYWYRQILGQKVEFLVSFYNNEISEKSEIFDDQFSVERPDGSNFTLKIRSTKLEDSAMYFCASSYREMQFFGPGTRLTVL.

CDR3 sequence reads: CASSPGLGGAGDPETQYF. The CDR3 nucleotides are TGTGCCAGCAGCCCAGGGCTGGGGGGAGCGGGAGACCCAGAGACCCAGTACTTC. The chain uses TRBV7-9 and TRBJ2-5, with 8 bases fitting TRBD2. The CDR3 contains 18 residues. Germline V gene lookup returns CDR1 SEHNR and CDR2 FQNEAQ (reference sequence). The junction had 18 bases not matched to a gene; V was cut back by 5 bases and J by 4 bases.

The rearrangement uses TRBV4-1 and TRBJ1-5; D is unresolved. Germline V gene lookup returns CDR1 MGHRA and CDR2 YSYEKL. This CDR3 has 13 residues. The germline V and J ends were trimmed by 4 bases and 8 bases, with 12 bases remaining between them. Here the CDR3 reads CASSPQPREPQHF. The CDR3 bases are TGCGCCAGCAGCCCACAGCCGCGGGAGCCCCAGCATTTT.

The chain carries TRBV30 and TRBJ2-7, with 7 bases that match TRBD1. This CDR3 is built from 16 residues. In germline, CDR1 is GTSNPN, CDR2 SVGIG (reference sequence). V trimming: 4 bases; J trimming: 5 bases; junction bases outside the gene matches: 17. Here the CDR3 reads CAWNPDRTGLWNEQYF. CDR3 nucleotides: TGTGCCTGGAATCCGGACAGGACCGGTCTATGGAACGAGCAGTACTTC.

The V call is TRBV7-9, the J call TRBJ2-3; possibly TRBD1 for D (5 bases). Germline V CDR1 and CDR2: SEHNR, FQNEAQ (reference sequence). This CDR3 has 11 amino acids. Trimming removed 4 bases at V and 11 bases at J, with 10 bases between. CDR3 in DNA: TGTGCCAGCAGCTCCTGGGGCGGGCAGTATTTT. Its protein is CASSSWGGQYF.

This clone occurred a few times. The chain couples TRBV9 to TRBJ2-5, with D tentatively TRBD2 (5 bases). Germline V gene data show CDR1 as SGDLS and CDR2 as YYNGEE. Trimming shortened V by 4 bases and J by 5 bases, and 12 bases separated the two germline ends. The CDR3 is 13 residues long. This chain's CDR3 is CASSLGSRETQYF. CDR3 coding DNA: TGTGCCAGCAGCCTTGGGAGCCGGGAGACCCAGTACTTC.

The chain links TRBV30 to TRBJ2-1; no reliable D call. V was pared by 4 bases and J by 4 bases, with 14 bases between. In germline, CDR1 is GTSNPN, CDR2 SVGIG (reference sequence). There are 14 residues in the CDR3. Here the CDR3 reads CAWTRRALYNEQFF. The DNA for the CDR3 is TGTGCCTGGACCCGTCGCGCTCTGTACAATGAGCAGTTCTTC.

A few counts support this clone. This chain uses TRBV19 with TRBJ2-1; D unclear. Germline V gene data show CDR1 as LNHDA and CDR2 as SQIVND (reference sequence). The CDR3 contains 14 residues. Between the trimmed V and J ends, which lost 5 bases and 3 bases, there was a span of 11 bases. CDR3 DNA: TGTGCCAGTAGTGGCGGCGGCGACTACAATGAGCAGTTCTTC. Translation: CASSGGGDYNEQFF.

This rearrangement joins TRBV6-1 to TRBJ2-3; 8 bases fit TRBD2. With 8 bases clipped from V and 4 bases from J, the junction kept 8 bases outside the gene matches. The germline V gene encodes CDR1 MNHNS and CDR2 SASEGT. The CDR3 is 14 amino acids. Here the CDR3 reads CASGSAGVADTQYF. CDR3 nucleotides: TGTGCCAGCGGCTCAGCGGGAGTAGCAGATACGCAGTATTTT.

J is TRBJ2-4 and V is TRBV27; D gene unclear. The CDR3 length is 14 residues. From germline, CDR1 is MNHEY and CDR2 SMNVEV (reference sequence). Trimming took off 6 bases at V and 0 bases at J, with 9 bases between the two ends. Here the CDR3 reads CASRAPLAKNIQYF. CDR3 nucleotide sequence: TGTGCCAGCAGGGCCCCGCTAGCCAAAAACATTCAGTACTTC.

This chain connects TRBV11-2 to TRBJ2-7; D perhaps matches TRBD1 (5 bases). Germline V gives CDR1 SGHAT, CDR2 FQNNGV. The CDR3 consists of 15 residues. V lost 7 bases, J lost 4 bases, and 20 bases lay in between. The DNA for the CDR3 is TGTGCCAGCACAATAAACAGGAGCCCCTCTTACGAGCAGTACTTC. Amino acid sequence: CASTINRSPSYEQYF.

V and J are TRBV28 and TRBJ2-7; 7 bases map to TRBD2. V gave up 4 bases and J gave up 0 bases; unmatched junction bases: 6. The CDR3 runs to 15 residues. The germline gives CDR1 MDHEN, CDR2 SYDVKM. CDR3 DNA sequence: TGTGCCAGCAGTTGGCAGGGAGGGCCCTCCTACGAGCAGTACTTC. This translates into CASSWQGGPSYEQYF.

The chain is built from TRBV15 and TRBJ2-7; D perhaps matches TRBD1 (6 bases). The V and J ends lost 0 bases and 3 bases respectively, with 9 bases between them. This CDR3 spans 14 amino acids. The germline gives CDR1 LNHNV, CDR2 YYDKDF (reference sequence). DNA for the CDR3: TGTGCCACCAGCAGAGATTTCAGGGGCTACGAGCAGTACTTC. Its protein is CATSRDFRGYEQYF.